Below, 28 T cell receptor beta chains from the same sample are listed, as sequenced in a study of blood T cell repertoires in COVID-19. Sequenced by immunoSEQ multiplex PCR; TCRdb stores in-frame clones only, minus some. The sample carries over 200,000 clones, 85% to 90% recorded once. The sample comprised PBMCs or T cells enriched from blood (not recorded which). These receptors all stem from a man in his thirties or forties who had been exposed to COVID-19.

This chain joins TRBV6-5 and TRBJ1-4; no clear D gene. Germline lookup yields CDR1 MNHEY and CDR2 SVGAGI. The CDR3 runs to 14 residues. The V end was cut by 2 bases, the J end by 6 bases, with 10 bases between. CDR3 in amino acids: CASSYDGLDEKLFF. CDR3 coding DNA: TGTGCCAGCAGTTACGATGGGCTCGATGAAAAACTGTTTTTT.

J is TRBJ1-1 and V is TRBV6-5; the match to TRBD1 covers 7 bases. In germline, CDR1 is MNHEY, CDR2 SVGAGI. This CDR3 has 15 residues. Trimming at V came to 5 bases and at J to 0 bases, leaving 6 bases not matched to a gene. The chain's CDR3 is CASSPRTGLNTEAFF. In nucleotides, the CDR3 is TGTGCCAGCAGTCCCAGGACAGGTCTGAACACTGAAGCTTTCTTT.

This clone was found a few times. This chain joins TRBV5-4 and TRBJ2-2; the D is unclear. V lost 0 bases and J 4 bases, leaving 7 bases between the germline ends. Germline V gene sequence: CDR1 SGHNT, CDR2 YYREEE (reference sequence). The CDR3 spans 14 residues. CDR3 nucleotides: TGTGCCAGCAGCTTGGAATCGGGCACCGGGGAGCTGTTTTTT. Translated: CASSLESGTGELFF.

The CDR3 is CASSGNRNTGELFF. The CDR3 DNA follows: TGTGCCAGTAGCGGCAACAGGAACACCGGGGAGCTGTTTTTT. The gene calls are TRBV19 and TRBJ2-2; D not resolved. The germline V gene has CDR1 LNHDA and CDR2 SQIVND (reference sequence). V lost 6 bases to trimming and J lost 1 base, with 9 bases between them. The CDR3 has 14 amino acids.

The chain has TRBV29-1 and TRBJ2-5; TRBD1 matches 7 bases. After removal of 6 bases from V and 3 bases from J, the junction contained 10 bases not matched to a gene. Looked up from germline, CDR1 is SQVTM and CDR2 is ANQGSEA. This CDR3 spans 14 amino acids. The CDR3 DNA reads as TGCAGCGTAGCACCCGGGACAGTTAAAGAGACCCAGTACTTC. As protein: CSVAPGTVKETQYF.

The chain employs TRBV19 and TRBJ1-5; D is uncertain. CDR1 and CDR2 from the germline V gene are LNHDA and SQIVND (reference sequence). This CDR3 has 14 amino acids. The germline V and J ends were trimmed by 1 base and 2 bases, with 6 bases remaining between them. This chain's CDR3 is CASSIARGNQPQHF. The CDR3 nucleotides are TGTGCCAGTAGTATAGCGAGGGGCAATCAGCCCCAGCATTTT.

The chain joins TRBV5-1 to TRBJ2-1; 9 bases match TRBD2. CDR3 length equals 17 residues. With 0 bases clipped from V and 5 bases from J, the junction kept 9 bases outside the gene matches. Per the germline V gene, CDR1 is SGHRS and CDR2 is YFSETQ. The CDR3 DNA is TGCGCCAGCAGCTTGGTGGCTGGGCTAGCGGGAAACAATGAGCAGTTCTTC. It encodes CASSLVAGLAGNNEQFF.

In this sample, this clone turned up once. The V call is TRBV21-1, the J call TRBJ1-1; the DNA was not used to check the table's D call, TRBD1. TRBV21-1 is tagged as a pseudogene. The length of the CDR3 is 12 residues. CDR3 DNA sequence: TGTGCCAGCACCCCGGGGACAGGGGAAGCTTTCTTT. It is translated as CASTPGTGEAFF.

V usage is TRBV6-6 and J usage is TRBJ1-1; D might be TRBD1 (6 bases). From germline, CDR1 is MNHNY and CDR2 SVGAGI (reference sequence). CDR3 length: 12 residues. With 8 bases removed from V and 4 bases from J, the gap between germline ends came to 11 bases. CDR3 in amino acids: CASWEGGTEAFF. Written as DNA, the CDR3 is TGTGCCAGCTGGGAGGGGGGCACTGAAGCTTTCTTT.

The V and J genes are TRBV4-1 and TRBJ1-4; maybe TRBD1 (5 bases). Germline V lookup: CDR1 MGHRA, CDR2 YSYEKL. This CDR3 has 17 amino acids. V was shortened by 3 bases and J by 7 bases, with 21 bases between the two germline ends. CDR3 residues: CASSHLGRAAGVEKLFF. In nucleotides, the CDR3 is TGCGCCAGCAGCCACCTCGGCAGGGCTGCGGGGGTTGAAAAACTGTTTTTT.

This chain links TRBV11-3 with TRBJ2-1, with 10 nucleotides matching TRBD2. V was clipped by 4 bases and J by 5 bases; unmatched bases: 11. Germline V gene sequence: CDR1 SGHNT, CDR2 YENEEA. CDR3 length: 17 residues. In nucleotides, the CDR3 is TGTGCCAGCAGCTCAGGTGGGGTGAGCGGGGGGGACAATGAGCAGTTCTTC. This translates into CASSSGGVSGGDNEQFF.

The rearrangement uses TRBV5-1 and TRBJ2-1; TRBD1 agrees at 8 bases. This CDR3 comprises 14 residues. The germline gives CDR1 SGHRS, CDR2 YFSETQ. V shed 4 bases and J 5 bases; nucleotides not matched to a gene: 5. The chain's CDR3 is CASSNDRGDNEQFF. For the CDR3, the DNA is TGCGCCAGCAGCAATGACAGGGGTGACAATGAGCAGTTCTTC.

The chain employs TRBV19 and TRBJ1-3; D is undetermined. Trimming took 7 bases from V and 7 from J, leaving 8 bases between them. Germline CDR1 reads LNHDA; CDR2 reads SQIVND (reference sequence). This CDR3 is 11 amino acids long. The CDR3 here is CASTVLNTIYF. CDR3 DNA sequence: TGTGCCAGTACGGTACTGAACACCATATATTTT.

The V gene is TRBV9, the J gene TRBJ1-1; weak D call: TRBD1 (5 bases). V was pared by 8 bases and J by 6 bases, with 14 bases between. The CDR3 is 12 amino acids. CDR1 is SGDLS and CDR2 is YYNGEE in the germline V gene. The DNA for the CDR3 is TGTGCCAGTACAGGAGAGACGGCTGAAGCTTTCTTT. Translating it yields CASTGETAEAFF.

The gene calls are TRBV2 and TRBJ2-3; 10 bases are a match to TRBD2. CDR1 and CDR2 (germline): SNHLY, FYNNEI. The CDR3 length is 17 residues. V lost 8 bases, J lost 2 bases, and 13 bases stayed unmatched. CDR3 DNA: TGTGCCAGCGGGTGGGCTAGCGGGGGAAATAACACAGATACGCAGTATTTT. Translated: CASGWASGGNNTDTQYF.

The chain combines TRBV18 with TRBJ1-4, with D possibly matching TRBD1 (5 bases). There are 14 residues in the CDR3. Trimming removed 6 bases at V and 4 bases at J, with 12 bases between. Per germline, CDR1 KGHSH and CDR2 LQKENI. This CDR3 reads CASSPGLSNEKLFF. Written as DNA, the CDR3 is TGTGCCAGCTCCCCGGGACTGAGTAATGAAAAACTGTTTTTT.

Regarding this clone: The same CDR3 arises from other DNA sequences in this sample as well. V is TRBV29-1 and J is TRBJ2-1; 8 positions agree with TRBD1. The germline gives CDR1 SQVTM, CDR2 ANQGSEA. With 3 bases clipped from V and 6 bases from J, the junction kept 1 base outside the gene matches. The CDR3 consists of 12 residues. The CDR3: CSVDRGLNEQFF. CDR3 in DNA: TGCAGCGTTGACAGGGGGCTCAATGAGCAGTTCTTC.

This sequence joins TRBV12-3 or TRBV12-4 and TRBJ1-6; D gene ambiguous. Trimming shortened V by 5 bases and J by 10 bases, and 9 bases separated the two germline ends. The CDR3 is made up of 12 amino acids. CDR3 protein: CASSGRYSPLHF. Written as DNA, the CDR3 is TGTGCCAGCAGTGGGAGATACTCACCCCTCCACTTT.

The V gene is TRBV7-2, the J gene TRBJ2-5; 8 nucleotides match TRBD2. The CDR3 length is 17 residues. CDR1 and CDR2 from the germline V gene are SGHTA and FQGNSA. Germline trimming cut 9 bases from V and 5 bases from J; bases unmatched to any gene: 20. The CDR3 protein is CASTGTRSWGGRETQYF. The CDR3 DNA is TGTGCCAGTACCGGGACTAGATCATGGGGGGGCAGGGAGACCCAGTACTTC.

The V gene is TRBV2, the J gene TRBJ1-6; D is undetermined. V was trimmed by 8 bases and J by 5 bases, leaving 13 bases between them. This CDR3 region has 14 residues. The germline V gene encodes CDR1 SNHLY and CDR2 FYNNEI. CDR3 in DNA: TGTGCCAGCCGGAGCGGAACTGATAATTCACCCCTCCACTTT. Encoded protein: CASRSGTDNSPLHF.

The CDR3 here is CASSLDASGQYF. The CDR3 coding sequence is TGTGCCAGCAGCTTGGATGCGTCCGGGCAGTACTTC. The chain combines TRBV5-6 with TRBJ2-7; D gene unclear. V was cut by 0 bases and J by 9 bases, with 10 bases left in between. The CDR3 totals 12 residues. Germline V CDR1 and CDR2: SGHDT, YYEEEE. Combining the CDR3 with reference TRBV5-6 and TRBJ2-7 gives the whole variable domain DAGVTQSPTHLIKTRGQQVTLRCSPKSGHDTVSWYQQALGQGPQFIFQYYEEEERQRGNFPDRFSGHQFPNYSSELNVNALLLGDSALYLCASSLDASGQYFGPGTRLTVT.

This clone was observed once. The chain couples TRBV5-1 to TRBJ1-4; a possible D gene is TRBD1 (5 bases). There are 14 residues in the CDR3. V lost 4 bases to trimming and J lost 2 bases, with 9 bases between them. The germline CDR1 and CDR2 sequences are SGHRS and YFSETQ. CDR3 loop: CASSIGGTNEKLFF. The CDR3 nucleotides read TGCGCCAGCAGCATTGGGGGGACTAATGAAAAACTGTTTTTT.

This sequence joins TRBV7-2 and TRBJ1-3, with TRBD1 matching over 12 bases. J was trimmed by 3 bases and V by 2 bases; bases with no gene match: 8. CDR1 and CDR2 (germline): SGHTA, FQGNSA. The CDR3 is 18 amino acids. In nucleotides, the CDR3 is TGTGCCAGCAGCTTATTCGCCGGGACAGGGGGCGATGGAAACACCATATATTTT. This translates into CASSLFAGTGGDGNTIYF.

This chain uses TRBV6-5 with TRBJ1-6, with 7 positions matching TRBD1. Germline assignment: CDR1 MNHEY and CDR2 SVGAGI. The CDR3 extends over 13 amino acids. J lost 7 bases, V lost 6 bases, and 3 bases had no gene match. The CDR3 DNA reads TGTGCCAGCAGAGGGGGCACAAATTCACCCCTCCACTTT. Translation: CASRGGTNSPLHF.

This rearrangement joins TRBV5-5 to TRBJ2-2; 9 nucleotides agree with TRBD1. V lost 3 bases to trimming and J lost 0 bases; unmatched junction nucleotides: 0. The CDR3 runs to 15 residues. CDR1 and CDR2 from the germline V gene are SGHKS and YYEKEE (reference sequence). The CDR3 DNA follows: TGTGCCAGCAGCTGGACAGGGGCGAACACCGGGGAGCTGTTTTTT. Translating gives CASSWTGANTGELFF.

CDR3 sequence reads: CSAGNRGSSYEQYF. The CDR3 nucleotides read TGCAGCGCTGGGAACAGGGGGAGCTCCTACGAGCAGTACTTC. This chain links TRBV29-1 with TRBJ2-7; TRBD1 agrees at 8 bases. The CDR3 sequence is 14 residues long. J gave up 0 bases and V 7 bases, and 8 bases lay outside the gene matches. Germline lookup yields CDR1 SQVTM and CDR2 ANQGSEA.

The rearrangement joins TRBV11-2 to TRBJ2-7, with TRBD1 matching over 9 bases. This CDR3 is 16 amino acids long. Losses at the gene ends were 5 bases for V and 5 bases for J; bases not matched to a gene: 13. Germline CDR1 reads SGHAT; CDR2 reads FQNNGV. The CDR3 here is CASSPLRSGTGNEQYF. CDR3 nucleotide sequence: TGTGCCAGCAGCCCCCTCCGTTCCGGGACAGGGAACGAGCAGTACTTC. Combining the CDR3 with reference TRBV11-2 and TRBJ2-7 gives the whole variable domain EAGVAQSPRYKIIEKRQSVAFWCNPISGHATLYWYQQILGQGPKLLIQFQNNGVVDDSQLPKDRFSAERLKGVDSTLKIQPAKLEDSAVYLCASSPLRSGTGNEQYFGPGTRLTVT.

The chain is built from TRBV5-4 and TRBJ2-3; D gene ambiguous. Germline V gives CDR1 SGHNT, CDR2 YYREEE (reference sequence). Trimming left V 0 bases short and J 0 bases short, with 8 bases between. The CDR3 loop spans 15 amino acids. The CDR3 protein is CASSLDGTSTDTQYF. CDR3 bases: TGTGCCAGCAGCTTGGACGGTACTAGCACAGATACGCAGTATTTT.